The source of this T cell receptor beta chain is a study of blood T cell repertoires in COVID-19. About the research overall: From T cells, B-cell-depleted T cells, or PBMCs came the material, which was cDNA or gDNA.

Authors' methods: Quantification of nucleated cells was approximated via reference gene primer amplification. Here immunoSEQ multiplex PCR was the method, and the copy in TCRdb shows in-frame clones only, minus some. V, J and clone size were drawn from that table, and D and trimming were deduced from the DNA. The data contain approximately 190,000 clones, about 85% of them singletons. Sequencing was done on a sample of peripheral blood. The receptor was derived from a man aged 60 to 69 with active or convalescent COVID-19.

CDR3 in amino acids: CASSRQNTGELFF. The DNA for the CDR3 is TGTGCCAGCAGCCGACAGAACACCGGGGAGCTGTTTTTT. V is TRBV2 and J is TRBJ2-2, with D hard to call. The germline gives CDR1 SNHLY, CDR2 FYNNEI. Trimming removed 6 bases at V and 1 base at J, with 6 bases between. This CDR3 is 13 amino acids long. The variable domain in full, with the rest retrieved from reference TRBV2 and TRBJ2-2, is EPEVTQTPSHQVTQMGQEVILRCVPISNHLYFYWYRQILGQKVEFLVSFYNNEISEKSEIFDDQFSVERPDGSNFTLKIRSTKLEDSAMYFCASSRQNTGELFFGEGSRLTVL.